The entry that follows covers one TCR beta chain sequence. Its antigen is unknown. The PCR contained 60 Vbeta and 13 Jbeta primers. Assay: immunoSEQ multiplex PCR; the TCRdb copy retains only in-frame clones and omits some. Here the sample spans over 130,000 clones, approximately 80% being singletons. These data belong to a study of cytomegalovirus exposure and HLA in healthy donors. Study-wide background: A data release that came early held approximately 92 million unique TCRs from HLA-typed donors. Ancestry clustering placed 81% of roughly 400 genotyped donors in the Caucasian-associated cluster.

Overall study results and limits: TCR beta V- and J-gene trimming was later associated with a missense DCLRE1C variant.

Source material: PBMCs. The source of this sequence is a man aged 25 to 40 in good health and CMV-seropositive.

CDR3 in DNA: TGTGCCAGTAGTCCCGCCCCTCCTCGACTGGGGAGAAAGTACTTC. Translating gives CASSPAPPRLGRKYF. The V gene is TRBV19, the J gene TRBJ2-7; D is perhaps TRBD2 (5 bases). The V gene lost 5 bases and the J gene lost 11 bases, with 25 bases spanning the gap. The germline V gene encodes CDR1 LNHDA and CDR2 SQIVND (reference sequence). The CDR3 is 15 amino acids.